These 10 T cell receptor beta chains originate from one sample sequenced in a study of tumour-infiltrating T cells in Burkitt lymphoma. The protocol was immunoSEQ multiplex PCR, while the TCRdb copy is restricted to in-frame clones and leaves out a portion. The sample has 46,000 or so clones, around 32% seen once. Sequenced: tumor tissue. The source is a human donor with Burkitt lymphoma.

V and J are TRBV6-5 and TRBJ1-2, with 8 bases identical to TRBD1. This CDR3 is 15 amino acids long. V shed 7 bases and J 7 bases; nucleotides not matched to a gene: 14. Germline lookup yields CDR1 MNHEY and CDR2 SVGAGI. The CDR3 DNA sequence: TGTGCCAGCATGTCCCACGGCCAGGGGGCTGTTGGCTACACCTTC. Amino acid sequence: CASMSHGQGAVGYTF.

The J gene is TRBJ1-1, the V gene TRBV28; D remains unclear. The CDR3 extends over 12 amino acids. CDR1 MDHEN and CDR2 SYDVKM come from the germline V gene. V shed 5 bases and J shed 8 bases, with 12 bases lying between them. This CDR3 reads CASSTAGREAFF. Here the CDR3 DNA reads TGTGCCAGCAGTACCGCTGGACGCGAAGCTTTCTTT.

In this sample, this clone turned up a few times. The chain uses TRBV5-4 and TRBJ1-1; D might be TRBD1 (6 bases). This CDR3 is 12 amino acids long. V was pared by 1 base and J by 11 bases, with 12 bases between. Germline V gives CDR1 SGHNT, CDR2 YYREEE (reference sequence). CDR3 bases: TGTGCCAGCAGCTTGCGGCAGGGGACGGCTTTCTTT. It specifies CASSLRQGTAFF.

V is TRBV4-2 and J is TRBJ2-1; TRBD2 agrees at 8 bases. V dropped 0 bases and J dropped 4; count of bases not matched to a gene: 8. The CDR3 length is 17 residues. Germline CDR1 and CDR2: LGHNA and YNFKEQ. Here the CDR3 DNA reads TGTGCCAGCAGCCAAGATAGGGGCGGGAGGCTATACAATGAGCAGTTCTTC. This codes for CASSQDRGGRLYNEQFF.

This clone was counted a few times. V is TRBV18 and J is TRBJ2-7; tentative D call: TRBD1 (6 bases). Germline CDR1 is KGHSH and CDR2 is LQKENI. This CDR3 comprises 14 residues. Trimming shortened V by 5 bases and J by 4 bases, and 15 bases separated the two germline ends. The CDR3 coding sequence is TGTGCCAGCTCAACCCGGGACATTCCTTACGAGCAGTACTTC. It specifies CASSTRDIPYEQYF.

This clone has a handful of counts. The V call is TRBV6-5, the J call TRBJ2-7; no reliable D call. With 2 bases removed from V and 2 bases from J, the gap between germline ends came to 7 bases. Per the germline V gene, CDR1 is MNHEY and CDR2 is SVGAGI. CDR3 size: 13 residues. The CDR3 region is CASSYMGTYEQYF. The CDR3 nucleotides are TGTGCCAGCAGTTACATGGGGACCTACGAGCAGTACTTC.

This clone was counted only a few times. V is TRBV2 and J is TRBJ1-2, with unresolved D. Between the trimmed V and J ends, which lost 7 bases and 7 bases, there was a span of 16 bases. The CDR3 runs to 13 residues. Germline V CDR1 and CDR2: SNHLY, FYNNEI. For the CDR3, the DNA is TGTGCCAGCACGTCAGAGTCCATCGGTGGCTACACCTTC. It is translated as CASTSESIGGYTF.

This clone was recorded a few times. The chain couples TRBV4-1 to TRBJ2-5; D is undetermined. V was clipped by 0 bases and J by 1 base, with 9 bases between them. This CDR3 comprises 15 residues. Germline V CDR1 and CDR2: MGHRA, YSYEKL. CDR3: CASSQEALGQETQYF. As DNA, the CDR3 is TGCGCCAGCAGCCAAGAGGCCTTAGGCCAAGAGACCCAGTACTTC.

This chain links TRBV7-2 with TRBJ1-5; possible D gene TRBD1, 6 bases. Trimming pared 5 bases from V and 0 bases from J, leaving 11 bases between. Germline V gene lookup returns CDR1 SGHTA and CDR2 FQGNSA. CDR3 length equals 15 residues. For the CDR3, the DNA is TGTGCCAGCAGCAGGACAGTTTATAGCAATCAGCCCCAGCATTTT. Translating it yields CASSRTVYSNQPQHF.

This clone has more than one count but fewer than ten. The chain joins TRBV9 to TRBJ2-3; possibly TRBD1 for D (6 bases). With 4 bases removed from V and 3 bases from J, the gap between germline ends came to 12 bases. The CDR3 runs to 14 residues. CDR1 is SGDLS, CDR2 YYNGEE, per germline. CDR3 sequence reads: CASSPNTGTDTQYF. The CDR3 DNA is TGTGCCAGCAGCCCTAATACAGGGACAGATACGCAGTATTTT. Complete variable domain (other parts from reference TRBV9 and TRBJ2-3): DSGVTQTPKHLITATGQRVTLRCSPRSGDLSVYWYQQSLDQGLQFLIQYYNGEERAKGNILERFSAQQFPDLHSELNLSSLELGDSALYFCASSPNTGTDTQYFGPGTRLTVL.